This T cell receptor (beta chain) was recovered during a study of identical twins. Trimming stripped 4 bases from V and 6 bases from J, with 5 bases between. CDR1 and CDR2 from the germline V gene are SGHKS and YYEKEE (reference sequence). The CDR3 extends over 12 amino acids. A few counts support this clonotype. One entry per CDR3 protein results from TCRdb running MiXCR on the 5' RACE reads. Of a few hundred thousand distinct CDR3 sequences in the sample, over 8.5% are singletons; the top ten hold roughly 3%. These data were also reused for a study on yellow fever vaccine responses in identical twins.

This chain links TRBV5-5 with TRBJ1-6; no firm D call. The receptor's source is a young woman in good health. The sample consisted of PBMCs. For the CDR3, the DNA is TGTGCCAGCAGCGCAGTTAATTCACCCCTCCACTTT. It encodes CASSAVNSPLHF.